A single sample gave rise to the 21 T cell receptor beta chains below, sequenced in a study of cytomegalovirus exposure and HLA in healthy donors. The PCR employed 60 Vbeta primers together with 13 Jbeta primers. TCRdb's table, derived via immunoSEQ multiplex PCR, lists solely in-frame clones and lacks some. This table has 75,000 to 90,000 clones, around 79% appearing once. Material: PBMCs. All receptors come from a middle-aged woman in good health and CMV-seropositive.

This clone was found a few times. The chain is built from TRBV6-1 and TRBJ2-1, with TRBD2 as a possible D gene (5 bases). Trimming cost V 8 bases and J 0 bases, with 14 bases left between them. The germline V gene encodes CDR1 MNHNS and CDR2 SASEGT. The CDR3 runs 15 residues. The CDR3 loop reads CASLGSPPSYNEQFF. CDR3 bases: TGTGCCAGCTTAGGGAGTCCCCCCTCCTACAATGAGCAGTTCTTC.

This sequence joins TRBV29-1 and TRBJ2-7; 12 bases are a match to TRBD2. Germline CDR1 SQVTM, CDR2 ANQGSEA. The CDR3 runs to 13 residues. V shed 7 bases, J shed 3 bases, and the junction held 4 bases outside the gene matches. The CDR3 region is CSARTSGNYEQYF. The CDR3 nucleotides read TGCAGCGCCCGGACTAGCGGGAACTACGAGCAGTACTTC.

This clone was detected only once. This chain connects TRBV29-1 to TRBJ2-5; TRBD1 matches 8 bases. The germline V gene encodes CDR1 SQVTM and CDR2 ANQGSEA. The length of the CDR3 is 15 residues. V lost 3 bases and J lost 5; bases outside the gene matches: 11. The CDR3 spells CSVESSGRGRETQYF. The CDR3 DNA sequence: TGCAGCGTTGAGTCCTCGGGCAGGGGGCGGGAGACCCAGTACTTC.

The chain employs TRBV5-1 and TRBJ2-5; a possible D gene is TRBD1 (7 bases). Germline V gene lookup returns CDR1 SGHRS and CDR2 YFSETQ. This CDR3 region has 14 residues. V shed 4 bases and J shed 6 bases, with 16 bases lying between them. CDR3 DNA: TGCGCCAGCAGCCAGACGACAGGGAGGAAGACCCAGTACTTC. Protein sequence: CASSQTTGRKTQYF.

The chain has TRBV29-1 and TRBJ1-2; maybe TRBD1 (6 bases). The germline gives CDR1 SQVTM, CDR2 ANQGSEA. The V gene lost 5 bases and the J gene lost 8 bases, with 15 bases spanning the gap. This CDR3 contains 12 residues. The CDR3 protein is CSVKWGRKGYTF. The CDR3 nucleotides are TGCAGCGTTAAGTGGGGGCGCAAAGGCTACACCTTC.

The chain employs TRBV4-1 and TRBJ2-1; 11 bases align to TRBD2. Germline-derived CDR1 and CDR2 are MGHRA and YSYEKL. J was trimmed by 6 bases and V by 2 bases; bases with no gene match: 12. The CDR3 is made up of 18 amino acids. The CDR3 sequence: CASSQQLAGDSWGNEQFF. The CDR3 nucleotides are TGCGCCAGCAGCCAACAACTAGCGGGAGATTCATGGGGCAATGAGCAGTTCTTC.

The V gene is TRBV7-8, the J gene TRBJ1-4; tentative D call: TRBD1 (5 bases). V was pared by 5 bases and J by 5 bases, with 9 bases between. Germline CDR1 is SGHVS and CDR2 is FQNEAQ. There are 13 residues in the CDR3. The CDR3 sequence is CASSPDINEKLFF. The CDR3 bases are TGTGCCAGCAGCCCGGACATAAATGAAAAACTGTTTTTT.

This chain links TRBV2 with TRBJ1-1; D call uncertain. The germline V gene encodes CDR1 SNHLY and CDR2 FYNNEI. The CDR3 is 13 residues long. V was cut by 2 bases and J by 0 bases, with 4 bases left in between. The CDR3 DNA reads as TGTGCCAGCAGTGAACGAGTGAACACTGAAGCTTTCTTT. Translation gives CASSERVNTEAFF.

This clone was counted a few times. CDR3 nucleotides: TGTGCTAGTGGTCCGGACAGGGTAGGAGAAGCTTTCTTT. Protein product: CASGPDRVGEAFF. V and J are TRBV12-5 and TRBJ1-1, with 8 bases matching TRBD1. Germline trimming cut 5 bases from V and 8 bases from J; bases unmatched to any gene: 7. CDR1 and CDR2 (germline): LGHNT, FRNRAP. The CDR3 has 13 residues.

The V and J genes are TRBV19 and TRBJ2-1, with D maybe TRBD1 (6 bases). V was shortened by 8 bases and J by 4 bases, with 18 bases between the two germline ends. Germline lookup yields CDR1 LNHDA and CDR2 SQIVND (reference sequence). The length of the CDR3 is 15 residues. As DNA, the CDR3 is TGTGCCAGTGGGGGTGGTGGGGGCGGATACAATGAGCAGTTCTTC. Translated, it gives CASGGGGGGYNEQFF.

This clone was detected only a few times. V gene TRBV6-6 combines with J gene TRBJ1-5, with 9 nucleotides matching TRBD1. Germline CDR1 reads MNHNY; CDR2 reads SVGAGI (reference sequence). This CDR3 contains 15 residues. V gave up 10 bases and J gave up 3 bases; unmatched junction bases: 10. CDR3 coding DNA: TGTGCCACCAAACCAACAGGGGGCGTCAATCAGCCCCAGCATTTT. Amino acids: CATKPTGGVNQPQHF.

Here the CDR3 reads CASSRTSGQETQYF. The CDR3 DNA reads as TGTGCCAGCAGCCGGACTAGCGGCCAAGAGACCCAGTACTTC. The chain has TRBV5-4 and TRBJ2-5; 10 bases are shared with TRBD2. The V gene end was trimmed by 4 bases and the J gene end by 1 base; junction bases not matched to a gene: 1. This CDR3 is built from 14 residues. Germline assignment: CDR1 SGHNT and CDR2 YYREEE (reference sequence).

This chain uses TRBV6-4 with TRBJ2-2; D not resolved. Per germline, CDR1 MRHNA and CDR2 SNTAGT. The CDR3 runs to 13 residues. V lost 2 bases to trimming and J lost 3 bases, with 4 bases between them. CDR3 in amino acids: CASSDVDTGELFF. The CDR3, as DNA: TGTGCCAGCAGTGACGTAGACACCGGGGAGCTGTTTTTT.

CDR3 nucleotide sequence: TGTGCCAGCAGTTGGGGACAGGGGGCAAATTACGAGCAGTACTTC. It codes for CASSWGQGANYEQYF. The rearrangement links TRBV27 to TRBJ2-7; 12 bases match TRBD1. The CDR3 totals 15 residues. The germline V gene has CDR1 MNHEY and CDR2 SMNVEV (reference sequence). Unmatched junction bases numbered 5, after V lost 4 bases and J lost 4 bases.

The chain combines TRBV18 with TRBJ2-7; 11 bases map to TRBD2. From germline, CDR1 is KGHSH and CDR2 LQKENI. V lost 3 bases to trimming and J lost 3 bases; unmatched junction nucleotides: 7. This CDR3 contains 16 residues. The CDR3 spells CASSPAKGTSGYEQYF. For the CDR3, the DNA is TGTGCCAGCTCACCGGCGAAAGGGACTAGCGGCTACGAGCAGTACTTC. Full variable domain (outside the CDR3, taken from reference TRBV18 and TRBJ2-7): NAGVMQNPRHLVRRRGQEARLRCSPMKGHSHVYWYRQLPEEGLKFMVYLQKENIIDESGMPKERFSAEFPKEGPSILRIQQVVRGDSAAYFCASSPAKGTSGYEQYFGPGTRLTVT.

This clone has just one count. V usage is TRBV5-1 and J usage is TRBJ2-1; 13 bases match TRBD2. The CDR3 totals 18 residues. The germline CDR1 and CDR2 sequences are SGHRS and YFSETQ. Germline trimming cut 4 bases from V and 2 bases from J; bases unmatched to any gene: 9. CDR3 residues: CASSRGLAGELPYNEQFF. The CDR3 region has the DNA TGCGCCAGCAGCCGAGGACTAGCGGGGGAGCTCCCCTACAATGAGCAGTTCTTC.

The V gene is TRBV2, the J gene TRBJ2-7; TRBD1 matches at 11 bases. The V gene's germline CDR1 is SNHLY and CDR2 FYNNEI. CDR3 size: 15 residues. J lost 3 bases, V lost 4 bases, and 5 bases had no gene match. The CDR3 bases are TGTGCCAGCAGTGGCCGGGACAGGGGGTTCTACGAGCAGTACTTC. It translates to CASSGRDRGFYEQYF.

The V call is TRBV30, the J call TRBJ1-4, with TRBD1 matching over 11 bases. CDR3 length equals 14 residues. Germline V gene sequence: CDR1 GTSNPN, CDR2 SVGIG (reference sequence). Losses at the gene ends were 4 bases for V and 8 bases for J; bases not matched to a gene: 6. CDR3 in amino acids: CAWKTGQGGEKLFF. The CDR3 DNA is TGTGCCTGGAAAACGGGACAGGGGGGAGAAAAACTGTTTTTT.

The genes are TRBV4-2 and TRBJ1-5; the D is unclear. The CDR3 spans 14 residues. V lost 0 bases and J 3 bases, leaving 6 bases between the germline ends. Germline CDR1 reads LGHNA; CDR2 reads YNFKEQ. CDR3 protein: CASSQEADNQPQHF. The CDR3 DNA reads as TGTGCCAGCAGCCAAGAGGCAGACAATCAGCCCCAGCATTTT.

The chain uses TRBV10-1 and TRBJ1-2; TRBD1 agrees at 7 bases. CDR3 length equals 15 residues. Losses at the gene ends were 5 bases for V and 0 bases for J; bases not matched to a gene: 6. Per the germline V gene, CDR1 is WNHNN and CDR2 is SYGVQD (reference sequence). The CDR3 loop reads CASSLTGTANYGYTF. In DNA form, the CDR3 reads TGCGCCAGCAGTCTAACCGGGACAGCTAACTATGGCTACACCTTC.

The V call is TRBV29-1, the J call TRBJ2-2; perhaps TRBD2 as D (5 bases). The germline V gene has CDR1 SQVTM and CDR2 ANQGSEA. The V gene lost 5 bases and the J gene lost 5 bases, with 12 bases spanning the gap. The CDR3 totals 13 residues. Written as DNA, the CDR3 is TGCAGCGTTCTCTACACGGGAACCGGGGAGCTGTTTTTT. Encoded protein: CSVLYTGTGELFF.